Listed below are T cell receptor beta chains from one sample, sequenced in a study of T cells in Graves' hyperthyroidism and ophthalmopathy. One entry per CDR3 protein results from TCRdb running MiXCR on the multiplex PCR reads. This repertoire shows fewer than 800,000 distinct CDR3 sequences, about 17% found once; its top ten account for over 7.5%. The sequenced sample was blood. These receptors were obtained from a man aged 18 to 29 with Graves' hyperthyroidism. Each CDR3 is given without its conserved first and last residue. D genes are given only for firm matches.

V	J	D	CDR3
TRBV20-1	TRBJ2-5	-	SANPRAGDNGETQC
TRBV20-1	TRBJ2-5	-	SARYRGTTRETQY
TRBV9	TRBJ1-2	-	ASSPRTAQGYT
TRBV5-5	TRBJ1-5	TRBD1	ASSRGGTGLQPQH
TRBV5-4	TRBJ1-1	TRBD1	ASSPDRIGTEAF
TRBV7-9	TRBJ2-5	-	ASSLVAGMETQY
TRBV7-8	TRBJ2-3	-	ASSPSLGSDTQY
TRBV6-2/TRBV6-3	TRBJ2-7	TRBD2	ASRTGGEDEQY
TRBV6-1	TRBJ1-2	-	ASSEKTRSDYGYT
TRBV2	TRBJ2-1	-	ASKVAGYEQF
TRBV6-1	TRBJ2-1	TRBD1	ASSETGGAYNEQF
TRBV28	TRBJ2-7	TRBD2	ASSFSLAGLTYEQY
TRBV30	TRBJ2-7	TRBD1	AWDRGGLYEQY